These T cell receptor beta chains were read from a single sample in a study of blood T cell repertoires in COVID-19. The protocol was immunoSEQ multiplex PCR, while the TCRdb copy is restricted to in-frame clones and leaves out a portion. The profile covers over 150,000 clones, with about 80% appearing a single time and 12% taken by the ten largest. The sample was peripheral blood. All receptors derive from a woman aged 55-69 years with COVID-19, enrolled during active disease. Each CDR3 is given with its conserved first and last residue. The order of the fields is CDR3 DNA, CDR3 protein, D gene, V gene, clone size, J gene. A D gene is named only where the DNA matches it firmly. Clone size is given for some rows only: seen once, a few or many times, or a class if the clone is expanded.

CDR3nt: TGCGCCAGCAGCGGGGGGACCTCGAACACTGAAGCTTTCTTT; CDR3aa: CASSGGTSNTEAFF; d_gene: .; v_gene: TRBV5-1; abundance: .; j_gene: TRBJ1-1
CDR3nt: TGTGCCACCAGCAGAGATCGCGGCACGGATCAGCCCCAGCATTTT; CDR3aa: CATSRDRGTDQPQHF; d_gene: .; v_gene: TRBV15; abundance: .; j_gene: TRBJ1-5
CDR3nt: TGTGCCAGCAGCTTGGGTGGGTTAGGGACAGGGGGGAATGAGCAGTTCTTC; CDR3aa: CASSLGGLGTGGNEQFF; d_gene: TRBD1; v_gene: TRBV5-4; abundance: .; j_gene: TRBJ2-1
CDR3nt: TGCGCCAGCAGCTTGGGGGCGGGAAACACCGGGGAGCTGTTTTTT; CDR3aa: CASSLGAGNTGELFF; d_gene: .; v_gene: TRBV5-1; abundance: .; j_gene: TRBJ2-2
CDR3nt: TGTGCCAGCAGTTACTCAGGACAGGGATTAAGCGAGCAGTACTTC; CDR3aa: CASSYSGQGLSEQYF; d_gene: TRBD1; v_gene: TRBV6-6; abundance: many; j_gene: TRBJ2-7
CDR3nt: TGTGCCAGTAGTATAAGAACCGGGCAGGGGGGTACTGAAGCTTTCTTT; CDR3aa: CASSIRTGQGGTEAFF; d_gene: TRBD1; v_gene: TRBV19; abundance: .; j_gene: TRBJ1-1
CDR3nt: TGCAGTGCTCAAACGGTGGTCGAGCAGTTCTTC; CDR3aa: CSAQTVVEQFF; d_gene: .; v_gene: TRBV20-1; abundance: .; j_gene: TRBJ2-1
CDR3nt: TGTGCCAGCAGCCAACTTAGGGGAACTGAAGCTTTCTTT; CDR3aa: CASSQLRGTEAFF; d_gene: .; v_gene: TRBV3-1/TRBV3-2; abundance: .; j_gene: TRBJ1-1
CDR3nt: TGTGCCAGCTCCCCACAGGGACAGAATCAGCCCCAGCATTTT; CDR3aa: CASSPQGQNQPQHF; d_gene: TRBD1; v_gene: TRBV18; abundance: .; j_gene: TRBJ1-5
CDR3nt: TGTGCCAGCAGCGGGACAGGGGCCAAACAAGAGACCCAGTACTTC; CDR3aa: CASSGTGAKQETQYF; d_gene: TRBD1; v_gene: TRBV2; abundance: .; j_gene: TRBJ2-5
CDR3nt: TGCAGCGTTGATCCAGGGAGGACAGATACGCAGTATTTT; CDR3aa: CSVDPGRTDTQYF; d_gene: .; v_gene: TRBV29-1; abundance: .; j_gene: TRBJ2-3
CDR3nt: TGTGCCAGCAGCCAAGATAAGTGGGGGCAGAGGGACAAGCAGTACTTC; CDR3aa: CASSQDKWGQRDKQYF; d_gene: .; v_gene: TRBV14; abundance: few; j_gene: TRBJ2-7
CDR3nt: TGTGCCAGCAGCCAAGCCGGCGGCACGAATTCACCCCTCCACTTT; CDR3aa: CASSQAGGTNSPLHF; d_gene: .; v_gene: TRBV3-1/TRBV3-2; abundance: .; j_gene: TRBJ1-6
CDR3nt: TGTGCCAGTAGTCCAGGGGGGCGACCTAACTATGGCTACACCTTC; CDR3aa: CASSPGGRPNYGYTF; d_gene: TRBD1; v_gene: TRBV19; abundance: .; j_gene: TRBJ1-2
CDR3nt: TGTGCCAGCAGCCCAGGACAGAACACTGAAGCTTTCTTT; CDR3aa: CASSPGQNTEAFF; d_gene: .; v_gene: TRBV13; abundance: .; j_gene: TRBJ1-1
CDR3nt: TGTGCCAGCAGTGTCCTCCAGGGACAGGGGGCGTTGTTAACTAATGAAAAACTGTTTTTT; CDR3aa: CASSVLQGQGALLTNEKLFF; d_gene: TRBD1; v_gene: TRBV6-1; abundance: .; j_gene: TRBJ1-4
CDR3nt: TGTGCCAGCAGCCGACAGGGGGGAATTGAAAAACTGTTTTTT; CDR3aa: CASSRQGGIEKLFF; d_gene: TRBD1; v_gene: TRBV11-2; abundance: .; j_gene: TRBJ1-4
CDR3nt: TGTGCCAGTAGTATAGTTGTGGACAGCTACGAGCAGTACTTC; CDR3aa: CASSIVVDSYEQYF; d_gene: .; v_gene: TRBV19; abundance: .; j_gene: TRBJ2-7
CDR3nt: TGTGCCAGCGGAAAGGACAGGGGGAACACCGGGGAGCTGTTTTTT; CDR3aa: CASGKDRGNTGELFF; d_gene: TRBD1; v_gene: TRBV11-3; abundance: .; j_gene: TRBJ2-2
CDR3nt: TGCGCCAGCAGCTCTAGTACGGGACAGTTGGACTATGGCTACACCTTC; CDR3aa: CASSSSTGQLDYGYTF; d_gene: TRBD1; v_gene: TRBV5-1; abundance: .; j_gene: TRBJ1-2
CDR3nt: TGTGCCAGCAGTTCCCCGAGACAGCCCTCTGGAAACACCATATATTTT; CDR3aa: CASSSPRQPSGNTIYF; d_gene: .; v_gene: TRBV6-5; abundance: .; j_gene: TRBJ1-3
CDR3nt: TGTGCCAGCAGCGGCGGTATCAATCAGCCCCAGCATTTT; CDR3aa: CASSGGINQPQHF; d_gene: .; v_gene: TRBV7-2; abundance: few; j_gene: TRBJ1-5
CDR3nt: TGTGCCAGCAGCAGGGGGCGGCTGGGGGAGGCTTTCTTT; CDR3aa: CASSRGRLGEAFF; d_gene: TRBD1; v_gene: TRBV6-5; abundance: .; j_gene: TRBJ1-1
CDR3nt: TGTGCCAGCAGCGTAGGGGACAGGGACGACACAGATACGCAGTATTTT; CDR3aa: CASSVGDRDDTDTQYF; d_gene: TRBD1; v_gene: TRBV9; abundance: .; j_gene: TRBJ2-3
CDR3nt: TGTGCCAGCAGCTTAGGGCCAGCTAACTATGGCTACACCTTC; CDR3aa: CASSLGPANYGYTF; d_gene: .; v_gene: TRBV11-2; abundance: .; j_gene: TRBJ1-2
CDR3nt: TGTGCCACCTCAAGACAGGGGGCTGGTCAGCCCCAGCATTTT; CDR3aa: CATSRQGAGQPQHF; d_gene: TRBD1; v_gene: TRBV19; abundance: once; j_gene: TRBJ1-5
CDR3nt: TGCGCCAGCAGTGTACGACAGGGCAGCGATACGCAGTATTTT; CDR3aa: CASSVRQGSDTQYF; d_gene: TRBD1; v_gene: TRBV10-2; abundance: .; j_gene: TRBJ2-3
CDR3nt: TGTGCCAGCAGTGAAAAAGCTAATTCACCCCTCCACTTT; CDR3aa: CASSEKANSPLHF; d_gene: .; v_gene: TRBV6-1; abundance: .; j_gene: TRBJ1-6
CDR3nt: TGTGCCAGCAGCTCGACTACTCTTGGGGCCAACGTCCTGACTTTC; CDR3aa: CASSSTTLGANVLTF; d_gene: .; v_gene: TRBV7-6; abundance: .; j_gene: TRBJ2-6
CDR3nt: TGTGCCAGCAGGGACAGGGTGGGGGGCACAGATACGCAGTATTTT; CDR3aa: CASRDRVGGTDTQYF; d_gene: TRBD1; v_gene: TRBV6-5; abundance: .; j_gene: TRBJ2-3
CDR3nt: TGTGCCAGCAGCTTGTTAGCTCGAACAAGGAACACTGAAGCTTTCTTT; CDR3aa: CASSLLARTRNTEAFF; d_gene: .; v_gene: TRBV5-4; abundance: .; j_gene: TRBJ1-1
CDR3nt: TGTGCCAGCAGCCATAGGTTAGCGGGAGAAGGTTGGGGGAATGAGCAGTTCTTC; CDR3aa: CASSHRLAGEGWGNEQFF; d_gene: TRBD2; v_gene: TRBV2; abundance: .; j_gene: TRBJ2-1
CDR3nt: TGTGCCAGCAGCCGAGGGACTGCAAGTGGGAACACTGAAGCTTTCTTT; CDR3aa: CASSRGTASGNTEAFF; d_gene: .; v_gene: TRBV7-3; abundance: few; j_gene: TRBJ1-1
CDR3nt: TGCGCCAGCAGCTTGGTTCCTTTTCGTAACACTGAAGCTTTCTTT; CDR3aa: CASSLVPFRNTEAFF; d_gene: .; v_gene: TRBV5-1; abundance: .; j_gene: TRBJ1-1
CDR3nt: TGCAGCGTTGAAGGAAGGAGACTCGCTGACACAGATACGCAGTATTTT; CDR3aa: CSVEGRRLADTDTQYF; d_gene: .; v_gene: TRBV29-1; abundance: .; j_gene: TRBJ2-3
CDR3nt: TGTGCCAGCAGTGGCGCAGCGAATTTTGCAACTAATGAAAAACTGTTTTTT; CDR3aa: CASSGAANFATNEKLFF; d_gene: .; v_gene: TRBV2; abundance: .; j_gene: TRBJ1-4
CDR3nt: TGCGCCAGCAGCCTGTCGGACAGGGAGGACTATGGCTACACCTTC; CDR3aa: CASSLSDREDYGYTF; d_gene: TRBD1; v_gene: TRBV4-1; abundance: .; j_gene: TRBJ1-2
CDR3nt: TGCAGTGCTAGACCCGAAGAGACCCAGTACTTC; CDR3aa: CSARPEETQYF; d_gene: .; v_gene: TRBV20-1; abundance: .; j_gene: TRBJ2-5
CDR3nt: TGTGCCAGCAGCTTAGGCGGCGGGAGCTCCTACGAGCAGTACTTC; CDR3aa: CASSLGGGSSYEQYF; d_gene: TRBD2; v_gene: TRBV7-3; abundance: .; j_gene: TRBJ2-7
CDR3nt: TGTGCCAGCAGCCGACGGACAGGGTTGAATGGCTACACCTTC; CDR3aa: CASSRRTGLNGYTF; d_gene: TRBD1; v_gene: TRBV13; abundance: .; j_gene: TRBJ1-2
CDR3nt: TGTGCCAGCGGCCAGACAGCCTACACCTTC; CDR3aa: CASGQTAYTF; d_gene: .; v_gene: TRBV28; abundance: .; j_gene: TRBJ1-2
CDR3nt: TGTGCCAGCAGTGCAAGACACGAAGCTTTCTTT; CDR3aa: CASSARHEAFF; d_gene: .; v_gene: TRBV27; abundance: .; j_gene: TRBJ1-1
CDR3nt: TGTGCCAGCAGCTTACGCTACAGGGGTCATAATGAAAAACTGTTTTTT; CDR3aa: CASSLRYRGHNEKLFF; d_gene: TRBD1; v_gene: TRBV5-8; abundance: .; j_gene: TRBJ1-4
CDR3nt: TGTGCCAGCAGCCCTACAGGGGGGAATCAGCCCCAGCATTTT; CDR3aa: CASSPTGGNQPQHF; d_gene: TRBD1; v_gene: TRBV7-2; abundance: many; j_gene: TRBJ1-5
CDR3nt: TGTGCCAGCAGCTTAGTAGGGGCAGATAGGGAGACCCAGTACTTC; CDR3aa: CASSLVGADRETQYF; d_gene: .; v_gene: TRBV11-2; abundance: .; j_gene: TRBJ2-5
CDR3nt: TGTGCCAGTACCGGACAGTCTTTCTCTGGGGCCAACGTCCTGACTTTC; CDR3aa: CASTGQSFSGANVLTF; d_gene: .; v_gene: TRBV19; abundance: .; j_gene: TRBJ2-6
CDR3nt: TGTGCCAGCAGTTTATACAGGGAAGTAACTGAAGCTTTCTTT; CDR3aa: CASSLYREVTEAFF; d_gene: .; v_gene: TRBV27; abundance: .; j_gene: TRBJ1-1
CDR3nt: TGTGCCAGCAGCTTGGCAAGAATGACAGGGGGTTTACAAGAGACCCAGTACTTC; CDR3aa: CASSLARMTGGLQETQYF; d_gene: TRBD1; v_gene: TRBV5-8; abundance: .; j_gene: TRBJ2-5
CDR3nt: TGCGCCAGCAGTGAGGCCGGGACAGAAGGCGGGGAGCTGTTTTTT; CDR3aa: CASSEAGTEGGELFF; d_gene: TRBD1; v_gene: TRBV10-1; abundance: .; j_gene: TRBJ2-2
CDR3nt: TGTGCCAGCAGCTTCGGACCCGGGACTACCGTCTACAATGAGCAGTTCTTC; CDR3aa: CASSFGPGTTVYNEQFF; d_gene: TRBD2; v_gene: TRBV5-4; abundance: .; j_gene: TRBJ2-1
CDR3nt: TGTGCCAGCAGTTTGAGGGGGACTAGCGGGAGTGTGGGGAATGAGCAGTTCTTC; CDR3aa: CASSLRGTSGSVGNEQFF; d_gene: TRBD2; v_gene: TRBV27; abundance: .; j_gene: TRBJ2-1
CDR3nt: TGTGCCAGCAGCGCCCTCGCCCGGGGGGGGAACACTGAAGCTTTCTTT; CDR3aa: CASSALARGGNTEAFF; d_gene: .; v_gene: TRBV5-4; abundance: .; j_gene: TRBJ1-1
CDR3nt: TGTGCCAGCAGTACTACTCCCGGGGGAGGGACCCAGTACTTC; CDR3aa: CASSTTPGGGTQYF; d_gene: .; v_gene: TRBV7-3; abundance: .; j_gene: TRBJ2-5
CDR3nt: TGTGCCGACAGGGGGTCGACTGAAGCTTTCTTT; CDR3aa: CADRGSTEAFF; d_gene: TRBD1; v_gene: TRBV12-3/TRBV12-4; abundance: .; j_gene: TRBJ1-1
CDR3nt: TGTGCCAGCAGCCAAGATGGGACACATCTTAATTCACCCCTCCACTTT; CDR3aa: CASSQDGTHLNSPLHF; d_gene: .; v_gene: TRBV14; abundance: .; j_gene: TRBJ1-6
CDR3nt: TGTGCCAGCTCACTCGGACAGGGAGGCACTGAAGCTTTCTTT; CDR3aa: CASSLGQGGTEAFF; d_gene: TRBD1; v_gene: TRBV18; abundance: .; j_gene: TRBJ1-1
CDR3nt: TGTGCCTGGAGTAAGGGACAGAACACCGGGGAGCTGTTTTTT; CDR3aa: CAWSKGQNTGELFF; d_gene: .; v_gene: TRBV30; abundance: .; j_gene: TRBJ2-2
CDR3nt: TGTGCCAGCAGTGAAGCGTGGACACTTTATGGCTACACCTTC; CDR3aa: CASSEAWTLYGYTF; d_gene: .; v_gene: TRBV6-1; abundance: .; j_gene: TRBJ1-2
CDR3nt: TGCAGCGTCGCACACAGGACTGGAAACACCATATATTTT; CDR3aa: CSVAHRTGNTIYF; d_gene: .; v_gene: TRBV29-1; abundance: .; j_gene: TRBJ1-3
CDR3nt: TGTGCCAGTAGTATTGTATTGGGAGCGTACCAAGAGACCCAGTACTTC; CDR3aa: CASSIVLGAYQETQYF; d_gene: .; v_gene: TRBV19; abundance: .; j_gene: TRBJ2-5